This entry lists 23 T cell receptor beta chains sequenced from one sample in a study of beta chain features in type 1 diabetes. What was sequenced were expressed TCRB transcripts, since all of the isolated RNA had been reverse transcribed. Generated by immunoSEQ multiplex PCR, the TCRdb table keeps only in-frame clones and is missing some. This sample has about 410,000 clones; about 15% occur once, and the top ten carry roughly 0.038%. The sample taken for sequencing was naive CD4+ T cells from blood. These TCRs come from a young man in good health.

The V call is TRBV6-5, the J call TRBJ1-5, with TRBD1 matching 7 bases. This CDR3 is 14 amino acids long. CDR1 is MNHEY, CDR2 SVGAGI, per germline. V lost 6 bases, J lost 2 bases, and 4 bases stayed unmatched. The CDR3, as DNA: TGTGCCAGCAGCCGACAGGGCGGCAATCAGCCCCAGCATTTT. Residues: CASSRQGGNQPQHF.

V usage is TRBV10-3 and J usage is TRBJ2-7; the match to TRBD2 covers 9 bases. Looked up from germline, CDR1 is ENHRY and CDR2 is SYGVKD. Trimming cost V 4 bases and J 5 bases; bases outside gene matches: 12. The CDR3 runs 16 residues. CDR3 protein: CAISGITSGGLDEQYF. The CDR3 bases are TGTGCCATCAGTGGAATTACGAGCGGGGGGTTAGACGAGCAGTACTTC.

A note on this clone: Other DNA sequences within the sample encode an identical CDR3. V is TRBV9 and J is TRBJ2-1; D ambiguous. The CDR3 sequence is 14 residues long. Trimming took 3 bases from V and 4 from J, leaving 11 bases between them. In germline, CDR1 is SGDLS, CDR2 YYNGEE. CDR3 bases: TGTGCCAGCAGCGCAAGGACCAGTTACAATGAGCAGTTCTTC. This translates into CASSARTSYNEQFF.

The CDR3 nucleotides are TGTGCCAGCAGCTCTACCGGGACAGACACAGATACGCAGTATTTT. This encodes CASSSTGTDTDTQYF. V is TRBV7-2 and J is TRBJ2-3; 7 nucleotides match TRBD1. CDR3 length: 15 residues. Per the germline V gene, CDR1 is SGHTA and CDR2 is FQGNSA. J gave up 2 bases and V 4 bases, and 6 bases lay outside the gene matches.

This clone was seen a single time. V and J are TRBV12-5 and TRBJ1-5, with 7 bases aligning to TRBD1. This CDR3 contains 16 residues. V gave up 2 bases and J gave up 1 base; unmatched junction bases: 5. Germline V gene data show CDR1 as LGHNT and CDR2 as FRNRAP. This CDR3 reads CASGLTDRTSNQPQHF. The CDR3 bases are TGTGCTAGTGGTTTGACGGACAGGACCAGCAATCAGCCCCAGCATTTT.

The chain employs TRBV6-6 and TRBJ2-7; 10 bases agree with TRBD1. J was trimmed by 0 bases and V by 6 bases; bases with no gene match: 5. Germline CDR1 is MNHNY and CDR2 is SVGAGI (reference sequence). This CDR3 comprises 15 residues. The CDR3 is CASRRGQGVSYEQYV. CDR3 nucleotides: TGTGCCAGCAGACGCGGACAGGGGGTCTCCTACGAGCAGTACGTC.

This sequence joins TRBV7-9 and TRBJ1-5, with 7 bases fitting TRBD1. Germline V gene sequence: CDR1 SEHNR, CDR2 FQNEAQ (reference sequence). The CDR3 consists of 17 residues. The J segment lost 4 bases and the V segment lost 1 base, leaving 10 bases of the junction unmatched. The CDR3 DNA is TGTGCCAGCAGCTTAGTGTATCCGGGACAGAGAAATCAGCCCCAGCATTTT. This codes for CASSLVYPGQRNQPQHF.

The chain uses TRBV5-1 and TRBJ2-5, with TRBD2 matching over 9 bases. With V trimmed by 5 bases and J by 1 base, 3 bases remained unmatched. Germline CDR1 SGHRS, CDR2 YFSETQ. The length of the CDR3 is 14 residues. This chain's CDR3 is CASSNSGGQETQYF. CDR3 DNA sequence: TGCGCCAGCAGTAATAGCGGGGGCCAAGAGACCCAGTACTTC.

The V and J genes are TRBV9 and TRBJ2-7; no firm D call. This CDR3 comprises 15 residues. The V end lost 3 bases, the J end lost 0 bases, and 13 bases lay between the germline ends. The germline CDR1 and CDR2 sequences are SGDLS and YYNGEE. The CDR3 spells CASSEGISDSYEQYF. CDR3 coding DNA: TGTGCCAGCAGCGAAGGGATCTCCGACTCCTACGAGCAGTACTTC. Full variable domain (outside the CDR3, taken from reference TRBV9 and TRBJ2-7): DSGVTQTPKHLITATGQRVTLRCSPRSGDLSVYWYQQSLDQGLQFLIQYYNGEERAKGNILERFSAQQFPDLHSELNLSSLELGDSALYFCASSEGISDSYEQYFGPGTRLTVT.

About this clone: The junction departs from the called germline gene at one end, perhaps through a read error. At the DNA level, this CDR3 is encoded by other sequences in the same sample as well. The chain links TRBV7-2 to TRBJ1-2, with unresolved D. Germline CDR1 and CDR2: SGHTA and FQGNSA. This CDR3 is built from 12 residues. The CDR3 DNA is TGTGCCAGCAGCTTAGATAACTACGGCTACACCTTC. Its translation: CASSLDNYGYTF.

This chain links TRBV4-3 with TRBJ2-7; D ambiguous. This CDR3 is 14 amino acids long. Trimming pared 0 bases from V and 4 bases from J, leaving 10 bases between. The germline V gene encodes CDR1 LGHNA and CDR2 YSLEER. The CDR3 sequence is CASSQEIGLYEQYF. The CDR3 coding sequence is TGCGCCAGCAGCCAAGAGATTGGGCTTTACGAGCAGTACTTC.

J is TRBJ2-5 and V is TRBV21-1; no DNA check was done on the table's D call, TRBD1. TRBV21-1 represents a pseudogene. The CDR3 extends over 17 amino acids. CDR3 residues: CASSKDGRDRFQETQYF. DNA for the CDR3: TGTGCCAGCAGCAAAGATGGTAGGGACAGATTTCAAGAGACCCAGTACTTC.

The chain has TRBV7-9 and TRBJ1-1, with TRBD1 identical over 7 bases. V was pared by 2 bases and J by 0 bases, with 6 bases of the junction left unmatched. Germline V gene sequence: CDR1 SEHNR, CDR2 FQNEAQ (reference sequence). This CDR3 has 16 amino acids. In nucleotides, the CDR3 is TGTGCCAGCAGCTTAAGGGGGCGTCAGATGAACACTGAAGCTTTCTTT. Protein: CASSLRGRQMNTEAFF.

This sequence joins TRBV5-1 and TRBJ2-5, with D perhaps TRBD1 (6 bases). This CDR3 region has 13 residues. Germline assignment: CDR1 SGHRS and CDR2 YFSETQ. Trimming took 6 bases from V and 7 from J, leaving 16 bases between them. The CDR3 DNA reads TGCGCCAGCAAGTTATCAGGGGAAGGGACCCAGTACTTC. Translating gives CASKLSGEGTQYF.

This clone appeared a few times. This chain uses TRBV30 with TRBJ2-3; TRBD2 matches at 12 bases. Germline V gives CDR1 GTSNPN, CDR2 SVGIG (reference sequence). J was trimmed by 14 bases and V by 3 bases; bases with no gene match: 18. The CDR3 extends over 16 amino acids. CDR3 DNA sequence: TGTGCCTGGAGGGAAGGACTAGCGGGACTCAGAGAGGCAACGTATTTT. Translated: CAWREGLAGLREATYF.

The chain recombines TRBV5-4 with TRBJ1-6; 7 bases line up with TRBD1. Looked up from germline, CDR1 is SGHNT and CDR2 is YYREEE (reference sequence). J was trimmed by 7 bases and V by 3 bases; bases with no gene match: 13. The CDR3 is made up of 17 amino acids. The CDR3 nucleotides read TGTGCCAGCAGCTCTTACAGGGGTCCGAACTTGAATTCACCCCTCCACTTT. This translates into CASSSYRGPNLNSPLHF.

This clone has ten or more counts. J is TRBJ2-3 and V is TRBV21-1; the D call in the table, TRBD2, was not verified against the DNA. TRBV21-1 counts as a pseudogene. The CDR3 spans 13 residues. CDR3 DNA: TGTGCCAGCCGGGTGTACCGAAAAGATACGCAGTATTTT. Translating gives CASRVYRKDTQYF.

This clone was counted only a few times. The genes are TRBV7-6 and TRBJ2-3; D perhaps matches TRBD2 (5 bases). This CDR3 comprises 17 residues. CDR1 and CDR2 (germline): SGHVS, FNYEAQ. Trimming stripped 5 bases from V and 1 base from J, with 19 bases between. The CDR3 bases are TGTGCCAGCAGCGCCAGATGGTCTAGCCATGGCACAGATACGCAGTATTTT. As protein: CASSARWSSHGTDTQYF.

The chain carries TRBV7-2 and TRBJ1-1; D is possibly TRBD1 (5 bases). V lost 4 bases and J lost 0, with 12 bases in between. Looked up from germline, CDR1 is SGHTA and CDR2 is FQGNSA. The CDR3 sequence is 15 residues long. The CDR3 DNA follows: TGTGCCAGCAGCTCACAGGTTCTCATGAACACTGAAGCTTTCTTT. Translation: CASSSQVLMNTEAFF.

As DNA, the CDR3 is TGTGCCAGCAGCCAGGACTACAGTACCCAGAGCTCCTACGAGCAGTACTTC. Translated, it gives CASSQDYSTQSSYEQYF. This sequence joins TRBV14 and TRBJ2-7, with D possibly matching TRBD2 (6 bases). The CDR3 totals 17 residues. V was pared by 3 bases and J by 0 bases, with 18 bases between. CDR1 is SGHDN, CDR2 FVKESK, per germline.

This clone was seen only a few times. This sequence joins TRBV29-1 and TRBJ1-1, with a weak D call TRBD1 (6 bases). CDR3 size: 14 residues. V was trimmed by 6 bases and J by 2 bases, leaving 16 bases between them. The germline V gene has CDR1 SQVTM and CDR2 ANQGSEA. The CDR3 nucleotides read TGCAGCGTGCCGCATGGGGGGCTTAACACTGAAGCTTTCTTT. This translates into CSVPHGGLNTEAFF.

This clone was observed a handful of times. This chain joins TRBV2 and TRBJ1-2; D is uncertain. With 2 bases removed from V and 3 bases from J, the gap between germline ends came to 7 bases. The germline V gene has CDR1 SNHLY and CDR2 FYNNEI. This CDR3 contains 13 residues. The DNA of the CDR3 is TGTGCCAGCAGTGAACAGAGGGACTATGGCTACACCTTC. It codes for CASSEQRDYGYTF. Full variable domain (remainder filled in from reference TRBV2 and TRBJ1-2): EPEVTQTPSHQVTQMGQEVILRCVPISNHLYFYWYRQILGQKVEFLVSFYNNEISEKSEIFDDQFSVERPDGSNFTLKIRSTKLEDSAMYFCASSEQRDYGYTFGSGTRLTVV.

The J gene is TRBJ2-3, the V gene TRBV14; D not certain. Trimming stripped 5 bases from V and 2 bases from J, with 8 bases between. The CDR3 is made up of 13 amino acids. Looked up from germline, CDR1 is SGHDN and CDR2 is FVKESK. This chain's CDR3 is CASSVHNTDTQYF. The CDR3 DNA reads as TGTGCCAGCAGCGTACATAACACAGATACGCAGTATTTT.